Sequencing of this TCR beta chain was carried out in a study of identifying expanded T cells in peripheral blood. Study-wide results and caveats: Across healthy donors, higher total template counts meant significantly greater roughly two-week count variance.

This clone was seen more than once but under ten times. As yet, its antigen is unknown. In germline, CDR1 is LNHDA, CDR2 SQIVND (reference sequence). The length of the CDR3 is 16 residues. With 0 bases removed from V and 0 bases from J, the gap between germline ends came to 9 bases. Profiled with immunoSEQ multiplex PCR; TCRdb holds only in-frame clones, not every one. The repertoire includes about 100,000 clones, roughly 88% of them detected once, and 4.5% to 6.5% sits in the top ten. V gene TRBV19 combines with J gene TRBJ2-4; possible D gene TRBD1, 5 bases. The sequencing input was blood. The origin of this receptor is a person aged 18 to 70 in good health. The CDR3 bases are TGTGCCAGTAGTATAGAGCCAGGGCCAGCCAAAAACATTCAGTACTTC. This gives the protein CASSIEPGPAKNIQYF.